This T cell receptor beta chain derives from a study of T cells in Graves' hyperthyroidism and ophthalmopathy. In regard to this clonotype: Its antigen is not known. One end of the junction varies from germline; a read error may be responsible.

RNA transcripts were the template for amplifying TCR beta CDR3 regions. The HTBI primer set drove a first-round RT-PCR of the TCR CDR3. MiXCR was run by TCRdb on the multiplex PCR reads, yielding one entry per CDR3 protein. Of hundreds of thousands of distinct CDR3 sequences in the sample, nearly 20% were seen once. Regarding the study as a whole: Ophthalmopathy stood apart from stable hyperthyroidism in a 13 V-J model.

Uncontrolled infection, other autoimmune disease, pregnancy or lactation barred patients from enrollment. It was around 10 ml of fresh peripheral blood that supplied the PBMCs. This clonotype was obtained from a man aged 40-49 years with Graves' ophthalmopathy. Sequenced sample: blood.

CDR3 sequence: CASSYPPGTGDQPQRF. DNA of the CDR3: TGTGCCAGCAGTTACCCCCCAGGGACAGGGGATCAGCCCCAGCGTTTT. The chain recombines TRBV6-9 with TRBJ1-5; TRBD1 matches 10 bases. The CDR3 consists of 16 residues. Germline V lookup: CDR1 MNHGY, CDR2 SVAAGI.